The 7 T cell receptor beta chains in this list originate from one sample, sequenced in a study of cytomegalovirus exposure and HLA in healthy donors (dated by TCRdb to 2016 to 2017). Library method: the immunoSEQ multiplex PCR assay. For the multiplex PCR, a mixture combining 60 forward primers for TCR Vbeta segments and 13 reverse primers for TCR Jbeta segments was used. In TCRdb, the immuneACCESS table is reduced to in-frame sequences with V and J assigned. These tables do not hold every clone; where another copy was compared, an unresolved V gene accounts for under half, and the others remain unexplained. The sample table records approximately 150,000 clones; approximately 78% of these occur just once. About 2.2% of the sample is in the top ten clones. Sequencing used PBMCs. The receptors come from a woman aged 18-30 years in good health and CMV-seropositive.

In this sample, this clone turned up once. V gene TRBV18 combines with J gene TRBJ1-1, with D maybe TRBD1 (5 bases). The CDR3 is 15 amino acids. Germline V gene data show CDR1 as KGHSH and CDR2 as LQKENI. Trimming took 1 base from V and 1 from J, leaving 10 bases between them. The CDR3 region has the DNA TGTGCCAGCTCACCACGGGACTTCCAGAACACTGAAGCTTTCTTT. Its translation is CASSPRDFQNTEAFF.

The chain employs TRBV9 and TRBJ1-2, with D possibly matching TRBD1 (6 bases). Trimming took 0 bases from V and 7 from J, leaving 13 bases between them. The germline gives CDR1 SGDLS, CDR2 YYNGEE. The CDR3 totals 14 residues. CDR3 residues: CASSVARTEGGYTF. Written as DNA, the CDR3 is TGTGCCAGCAGCGTAGCTCGGACAGAGGGTGGCTACACCTTC.

The sample holds a few counts of this clone. The gene calls are TRBV7-8 and TRBJ1-1, with D hard to call. V lost 5 bases, J lost 1 base, and 8 bases lay in between. The length of the CDR3 is 13 residues. CDR1 is SGHVS, CDR2 FQNEAQ, per germline. DNA of the CDR3: TGTGCCAGCAGCCCAAGACAGAACACTGAAGCTTTCTTT. Amino acid sequence: CASSPRQNTEAFF.

This clone was seen more than once but under ten times. This chain joins TRBV6-5 and TRBJ1-2, with TRBD1 identical over 7 bases. CDR1 and CDR2 from the germline V gene are MNHEY and SVGAGI. The V segment lost 3 bases and the J segment 4 bases; nucleotides outside the gene matches: 11. The CDR3 loop spans 16 amino acids. The CDR3 region has the DNA TGTGCCAGCAGTTATTCCGCGACAGGGACTGGCTATGGCTACACCTTC. Its protein is CASSYSATGTGYGYTF.

The chain has TRBV6-6 and TRBJ2-1; D is unclear. V lost 0 bases to trimming and J lost 10 bases, with 10 bases between them. This CDR3 is 13 amino acids long. The germline CDR1 and CDR2 sequences are MNHNY and SVGAGI (reference sequence). In nucleotides, the CDR3 is TGTGCCAGCAGTTACTCCCTGCGAGTCGAGCAGTTCTTC. This sequence encodes CASSYSLRVEQFF.

The rearrangement links TRBV6-5 to TRBJ2-1; the match to TRBD2 covers 8 bases. Germline V gene sequence: CDR1 MNHEY, CDR2 SVGAGI. CDR3 length equals 15 residues. The junction had 6 bases not matched to a gene; V was cut back by 7 bases and J by 1 base. The CDR3 here is CASTLVAGSYNEQFF. The CDR3 DNA sequence: TGTGCCAGCACCCTGGTAGCGGGGTCCTACAATGAGCAGTTCTTC.

The rearrangement joins TRBV19 to TRBJ2-7, with 7 bases aligning to TRBD1. The V segment lost 5 bases and the J segment 6 bases; nucleotides outside the gene matches: 10. CDR3 length equals 14 residues. Germline V lookup: CDR1 LNHDA, CDR2 SQIVND (reference sequence). CDR3 amino acids: CASSHPPQGSEQYF. The CDR3 region has the DNA TGTGCCAGTAGTCATCCCCCACAGGGGTCCGAGCAGTACTTC.